A selection of T cell receptor beta chains follows, all from one sample in a study of T cell clonotyping in hematopoietic cell transplantation. Sequencing was performed with immunoSEQ multiplex PCR; in TCRdb, only in-frame clones are kept and a portion is missing. The sample lists about 36,000 clones; 80% to 90% were seen once. Sequencing was performed on peripheral blood mononuclear cells. The receptors originated from a woman aged 40 to 50 in good health. Some clones in this sample may be carry-over from other donors' samples. Each CDR3 is given with its conserved first and last residue. Each record gives: J gene, D gene, V gene, CDR3 length, clone size, CDR3 protein, CDR3 DNA. D genes are given only for firm matches. Clone sizes are given selectively: once, few, many, or a class where the clone is expanded.

TRBJ2-7 | NA | TRBV5-1 | 14 | NA | CASSLRDQQDEQYF | TGCGCCAGCAGCCTCCGGGACCAGCAGGACGAGCAGTACTTC
TRBJ2-5 | TRBD2 | TRBV2 | 13 | few | CASSLADQETQYF | TGTGCCAGCAGTCTAGCGGACCAAGAGACCCAGTACTTC
TRBJ2-3 | TRBD2 | TRBV7-2 | 16 | NA | CASSLALAGGWDTQYF | TGTGCCAGCAGCTTAGCCCTAGCGGGAGGTTGGGATACGCAGTATTTT
TRBJ1-1 | NA | TRBV19 | 13 | once | CASSFTDNTEAFF | TGTGCCAGTAGTTTCACAGATAACACTGAAGCTTTCTTT
TRBJ1-1 | TRBD1 | TRBV7-8 | 16 | NA | CASSSGQGGMNTEAFF | TGTGCCAGCAGCTCCGGACAGGGGGGGATGAACACTGAAGCTTTCTTT
TRBJ2-7 | NA | TRBV4-1 | 16 | NA | CASSLRTGLSSYEQYF | TGCGCCAGCAGCCTCCGAACAGGCCTGAGCTCCTACGAGCAGTACTTC
TRBJ2-1 | NA | TRBV5-4 | 15 | NA | CASSSLRDTDNEQFF | TGTGCCAGCAGCTCACTACGGGACACAGACAATGAGCAGTTCTTC
TRBJ2-6 | NA | TRBV6-5 | 15 | NA | CASTGIDSGANVLTF | TGTGCCAGCACGGGTATCGACTCTGGGGCCAACGTCCTGACTTTC
TRBJ2-7 | NA | TRBV6-1 | 13 | NA | CASRPGTSYEQYF | TGTGCCAGCAGACCCGGGACTTCGTACGAGCAGTACTTC
TRBJ2-7 | NA | TRBV28 | 13 | NA | CASSLSPEREQYF | TGTGCCAGCAGCCTTAGTCCCGAGCGGGAGCAGTACTTC
TRBJ1-3 | TRBD1 | TRBV5-1 | 12 | NA | CASSQTGDTIYF | TGCGCCAGCAGTCAAACAGGGGACACCATATATTTT
TRBJ1-5 | NA | TRBV30 | 12 | NA | CAWSVLGQPQHF | TGTGCCTGGAGTGTACTGGGGCAGCCCCAGCATTTT
TRBJ2-7 | TRBD2 | TRBV28 | 15 | NA | CASSLVLAEYYEQYF | TGTGCCAGCAGCTTGGTACTAGCGGAGTACTACGAGCAGTACTTC
TRBJ2-1 | NA | TRBV6-5 | 13 | NA | CASSYWGGNEQFF | TGTGCCAGCAGTTATTGGGGCGGCAATGAGCAGTTCTTC
TRBJ2-4 | NA | TRBV30 | 15 | once | CAWSARGSYGDIQYF | TGTGCCTGGAGCGCGAGAGGAAGCTACGGGGACATTCAGTACTTC
TRBJ1-2 | NA | TRBV25-1 | 13 | NA | CASSEWGNYGYTF | TGTGCCAGCAGTGAATGGGGTAACTATGGCTACACCTTC
TRBJ2-3 | NA | TRBV27 | 15 | NA | CASSTGRYEADTQYF | TGTGCCAGCAGCACGGGCCGATATGAGGCAGATACGCAGTATTTT
TRBJ2-2 | TRBD2 | TRBV7-9 | 15 | NA | CASSSSGRISGELFF | TGTGCCAGCAGTTCTAGCGGGAGAATTTCCGGGGAGCTGTTTTTT
TRBJ2-1 | TRBD2 | TRBV5-6 | 16 | NA | CASSLRLASSYNEQFF | TGTGCCAGCAGCTTGAGACTAGCTTCGTCCTACAATGAGCAGTTCTTC
TRBJ1-4 | TRBD1 | TRBV7-3 | 15 | NA | CASSVTGGPNEKLFF | TGTGCCAGCAGCGTAACAGGGGGCCCTAATGAAAAACTGTTTTTT
TRBJ2-5 | NA | TRBV19 | 15 | NA | CASSIGGSDQETQYF | TGTGCCAGTAGTATAGGCGGCAGCGACCAAGAGACCCAGTACTTC
TRBJ1-4 | NA | TRBV9 | 15 | NA | CASSVARTTNEKLFF | TGTGCCAGCAGCGTAGCTCGGACAACTAATGAAAAACTGTTTTTT
TRBJ1-2 | NA | TRBV5-5 | 13 | NA | CASSLTSRGGYTF | TGTGCCAGCAGCTTAACCTCTAGGGGCGGCTACACCTTC
TRBJ1-2 | TRBD1 | TRBV4-1 | 13 | NA | CASSRDREEGYTF | TGCGCCAGCAGCCGAGACAGGGAGGAAGGCTACACCTTC
TRBJ2-7 | NA | TRBV6-5 | 12 | NA | CASSLTGREQYF | TGTGCCAGCAGTCTCACCGGGCGCGAGCAGTACTTC
TRBJ2-7 | NA | TRBV7-2 | 11 | once | CASSLEYEQYF | TGTGCCAGCAGCTTAGAGTACGAGCAGTACTTC
TRBJ2-1 | TRBD2 | TRBV5-6 | 16 | NA | CASSFQTSGGYNEQFF | TGTGCCAGCAGCTTCCAGACTAGCGGGGGCTACAATGAGCAGTTCTTC
TRBJ1-2 | TRBD1 | TRBV4-2 | 16 | NA | CASSQVIWDRNYGYTF | TGTGCCAGCAGCCAAGTAATATGGGACAGAAACTATGGCTACACCTTC
TRBJ1-4 | NA | TRBV7-6 | 14 | NA | CASSLQGLDEKLFF | TGTGCCAGCAGCTTACAGGGGCTCGATGAAAAACTGTTTTTT
TRBJ1-5 | TRBD1 | TRBV2 | 14 | NA | CASTWDRGNQPQHF | TGTGCCAGCACCTGGGACAGGGGAAATCAGCCCCAGCATTTT
TRBJ2-3 | TRBD1 | TRBV30 | 13 | NA | CAWTGGSTDTQYF | TGTGCCTGGACAGGGGGAAGCACAGATACGCAGTATTTT
TRBJ2-3 | NA | TRBV28 | 19 | NA | CASSLNGLTGLRSTDTQYF | TGTGCCAGCAGTTTAAATGGCTTAACAGGGTTGCGAAGCACAGATACGCAGTATTTT
TRBJ1-5 | NA | TRBV7-2 | 13 | NA | CASSLDIEGTQHF | TGTGCCAGCAGCTTGGATATTGAAGGGACCCAGCATTTT
TRBJ1-5 | NA | TRBV6-6 | 13 | once | CASSYSYNQPQHF | TGTGCCAGCAGTTACTCCTACAATCAGCCCCAGCATTTT
TRBJ1-5 | NA | TRBV6-6 | 15 | NA | CASSQQGTYYQPQHF | TGTGCCAGCAGTCAACAGGGTACTTATTACCAGCCCCAGCATTTT
TRBJ1-5 | NA | TRBV19 | 14 | NA | CASSIDRLEQPQHF | TGTGCCAGTAGTATAGATCGGCTGGAGCAGCCCCAGCATTTT
TRBJ1-2 | NA | TRBV9 | 14 | NA | CASSVDTGMSGYTF | TGTGCCAGCAGCGTAGATACAGGGATGAGTGGCTACACCTTC
TRBJ1-2 | NA | TRBV7-8 | 15 | NA | CASSLAQGIKDGYTF | TGTGCCAGCAGCTTAGCACAAGGGATTAAGGATGGCTACACCTTC
TRBJ2-5 | TRBD2 | TRBV30 | 13 | few | CAWSRREGETQYF | TGTGCCTGGAGTCGAAGGGAGGGGGAGACCCAGTACTTC
TRBJ2-1 | NA | TRBV7-3 | 12 | NA | CASSVQGNEQFF | TGTGCCAGCAGCGTACAGGGAAATGAGCAGTTCTTC
TRBJ2-1 | NA | TRBV7-6 | 12 | NA | CASSLNENEQFF | TGTGCCAGCAGCTTAAATGAAAATGAGCAGTTCTTC
TRBJ1-1 | TRBD1 | TRBV2 | 13 | NA | CASSDPTGTAAFF | TGTGCCAGCAGTGACCCCACCGGGACAGCTGCTTTCTTT
TRBJ2-7 | NA | TRBV10-1 | 13 | NA | CASSEFLPSEQYF | TGCGCCAGCAGTGAGTTTCTACCCTCCGAGCAGTACTTC
TRBJ2-3 | TRBD2 | TRBV5-8 | 17 | NA | CASSRKLASGTSDTQYF | TGTGCCAGCAGCAGAAAACTAGCTAGCGGGACGTCAGATACGCAGTATTTT
TRBJ2-7 | NA | TRBV6-5 | 15 | NA | CASRKLRVGLSEQYF | TGTGCCAGCAGAAAACTCAGGGTCGGGTTGAGCGAGCAGTACTTC
TRBJ2-1 | TRBD2 | TRBV5-6 | 18 | once | CASSSGTSGRNSYNEQFF | TGTGCCAGCAGCTCCGGGACTAGCGGGAGGAACTCCTACAATGAGCAGTTCTTC
TRBJ1-1 | NA | TRBV7-2 | 12 | NA | CASSLGWDEAFF | TGTGCCAGCAGCTTAGGGTGGGATGAAGCTTTCTTT
TRBJ2-7 | NA | TRBV5-1 | 14 | NA | CASSTLSGAYEQYF | TGCGCCAGCAGCACCCTGTCCGGGGCCTACGAGCAGTACTTC
TRBJ1-2 | NA | TRBV5-8 | 17 | NA | CASSLRFPGRNNYGYTF | TGTGCCAGCAGCTTGAGGTTTCCGGGGCGTAATAACTATGGCTACACCTTC
TRBJ1-1 | NA | TRBV5-6 | 13 | NA | CASSRAGGTEAFF | TGTGCCAGCAGCCGCGCAGGTGGCACTGAAGCTTTCTTT
TRBJ1-2 | NA | TRBV5-4 | 13 | NA | CASSLSADYGYTF | TGTGCCAGCAGCTTGTCCGCGGACTATGGCTACACCTTC
TRBJ2-1 | TRBD2 | TRBV9 | 14 | NA | CASSVGLVSNEQFF | TGTGCCAGCAGCGTGGGACTAGTTTCCAATGAGCAGTTCTTC
TRBJ1-4 | TRBD1 | TRBV11-2 | 14 | NA | CASLLGQGNEKLFF | TGTGCCAGCCTATTAGGACAGGGCAATGAAAAACTGTTTTTT
TRBJ1-5 | NA | TRBV6-5 | 14 | NA | CASSTVRPDQPQHF | TGTGCCAGCAGTACCGTTAGACCGGACCAGCCCCAGCATTTT
TRBJ1-1 | NA | TRBV4-2 | 14 | NA | CASSQDLGNTEAFF | TGTGCCAGCAGCCAAGATCTAGGTAACACTGAAGCTTTCTTT